A selection of T cell receptor beta chains follows, all from one sample in a study of T cell responses to AZD1222 COVID-19 vaccine. Sequenced by immunoSEQ multiplex PCR; TCRdb stores in-frame clones only, minus some. Of some 150,000 clones in the sample, approximately 90% are singletons; the top ten hold more than 2%. This specimen was peripheral blood, taken on day 0 of AZD1222 vaccination. These receptor sequences come from an adult in good health. Both conserved end residues are trimmed from each CDR3.

cdr3_aa j_call v_call
ASSLRPYYEQY TRBJ2-7 TRBV27
ASSTRLAGGLGEQY TRBJ2-7 TRBV27
ASSYSVGITYEQY TRBJ2-7 TRBV5-1
ASSSYYEQY TRBJ2-7 TRBV5-1
ASSDLGLRSYEQY TRBJ2-7 TRBV2
ASSQEGLAGGAYNEQF TRBJ2-1 TRBV3-1/TRBV3-2
ASSLTFTSGGTDTQY TRBJ2-3 TRBV7-3
ASSPPSWTGEREQY TRBJ2-7 TRBV6-2/TRBV6-3
ASSLERDAGELF TRBJ2-2 TRBV11-2
ASSRGVSSYNEQF TRBJ2-1 TRBV4-2
AWSVTGLVGPNSPLH TRBJ1-6 TRBV30
AWDSDLNTEAF TRBJ1-1 TRBV30
ASSLRGAGNQPQH TRBJ1-5 TRBV28
ASSEAAGGTGELF TRBJ2-2 TRBV2
ASSLRGGTANEKLF TRBJ1-4 TRBV3-1/TRBV3-2
ASSLRLTNTEAF TRBJ1-1 TRBV7-2
ASSDVGFGEQY TRBJ2-7 TRBV25-1
ASAGTLRPGELF TRBJ2-2 TRBV12-5
ASSPRTKTSGSPNEQF TRBJ2-1 TRBV11-2
AWADGVNQPQH TRBJ1-5 TRBV30
ASSSRERGETQY TRBJ2-5 TRBV7-9
ASSLGDRWYGYT TRBJ1-2 TRBV7-2
ASSPYPDYEQY TRBJ2-7 TRBV19
AWSGDRGDQPQH TRBJ1-5 TRBV30
ASSHGALRGGEQY TRBJ2-7 TRBV3-1/TRBV3-2
ASSLRLAGSKETQY TRBJ2-5 TRBV3-1/TRBV3-2
ASSLLGSSGRQY TRBJ2-3 TRBV5-8
ASSLGLAGAREQY TRBJ2-7 TRBV5-6
ASSLSPRERGNNEQF TRBJ2-1 TRBV11-2
ASGRGTFYEQY TRBJ2-7 TRBV28
ASSPARQGIVNQPQH TRBJ1-5 TRBV5-6
ASNTGTSREQY TRBJ2-7 TRBV5-1
ASSRGNVYEQY TRBJ2-7 TRBV5-4
ASSSLTFGTEAF TRBJ1-1 TRBV5-5
AWKGASGYT TRBJ1-2 TRBV30
ASGLVQGVGELF TRBJ2-2 TRBV12-5
ASSLNSNYGYT TRBJ1-2 TRBV4-3
ASSQGDSSYEQY TRBJ2-7 TRBV4-1
ASSYRGLGSYNEQF TRBJ2-1 TRBV6-2/TRBV6-3
ASSLYPSYGYT TRBJ1-2 TRBV11-3
ASSSHQGDGNQPQH TRBJ1-5 TRBV7-8